These T cell receptor beta chains were read from a single sample in a study of T-cell reconstitution after alpha-beta-depleted transplantation in children. TCRdb passed the PCR reads through MiXCR, listing each CDR3 protein once. The sample contains approximately 390,000 distinct CDR3 sequences, approximately 11% of which appear only once. The sample in question was PBMCs from the stem cell graft donor, obtained from the stem cell graft. The source of these receptors is a human donor who donated a stem cell graft to a child with acute myeloid leukemia. The conserved cysteine and the conserved F or W are not part of the CDR3 here. Fields, in order: J gene, V gene, CDR3 protein.

j_gene: TRBJ2-1; v_gene: TRBV29-1; CDR3aa: SVVGRGGQRGSYNEQF
j_gene: TRBJ2-5; v_gene: TRBV7-2; CDR3aa: ASSLGPQGETQY
j_gene: TRBJ2-2; v_gene: TRBV5-1; CDR3aa: ASSLRTGTGTGELF
j_gene: TRBJ2-1; v_gene: TRBV5-1; CDR3aa: ASSLLRNEQF
j_gene: TRBJ1-2; v_gene: TRBV12-3/TRBV12-4; CDR3aa: ASSFEAAGYT
j_gene: TRBJ2-5; v_gene: TRBV11-2; CDR3aa: ASCSGWTGEGATQY
j_gene: TRBJ1-2; v_gene: TRBV6-5; CDR3aa: ASSYSVGMGGYT
j_gene: TRBJ2-5; v_gene: TRBV5-1; CDR3aa: ASSMGQGTQETQY
j_gene: TRBJ1-4; v_gene: TRBV27; CDR3aa: ASSLGRIGEKLF
j_gene: TRBJ2-5; v_gene: TRBV5-1; CDR3aa: ASRRGGNPQETQY
j_gene: TRBJ1-1; v_gene: TRBV20-1; CDR3aa: SARGGAFTEAF
j_gene: TRBJ1-2; v_gene: TRBV7-6; CDR3aa: ASSQLQGVLDGYT
j_gene: TRBJ1-1; v_gene: TRBV29-1; CDR3aa: SVRALGDTEAF
j_gene: TRBJ1-5; v_gene: TRBV18; CDR3aa: ASSPPAPLDRVGRSNQPQH
j_gene: TRBJ2-1; v_gene: TRBV9; CDR3aa: ASSPHRNRSYNEQF
j_gene: TRBJ1-5; v_gene: TRBV19; CDR3aa: ASSMGPGGPQH
j_gene: TRBJ2-2; v_gene: TRBV7-3; CDR3aa: ASSLTRGELF
j_gene: TRBJ2-3; v_gene: TRBV20-1; CDR3aa: SGTPRSDAQY
j_gene: TRBJ1-3; v_gene: TRBV5-1; CDR3aa: ASSLDASGNTIY
j_gene: TRBJ1-5; v_gene: TRBV5-1; CDR3aa: ASSEDSPNQPQH
j_gene: TRBJ1-6; v_gene: TRBV18; CDR3aa: ASSPAGQNYNSPLH
j_gene: TRBJ2-7; v_gene: TRBV7-2; CDR3aa: ASSFEAAYEQY
j_gene: TRBJ2-3; v_gene: TRBV5-6; CDR3aa: ASGPAGREAYTQY
j_gene: TRBJ2-5; v_gene: TRBV6-5; CDR3aa: ASSYKGTEETQY
j_gene: TRBJ2-5; v_gene: TRBV5-6; CDR3aa: ASSFTGGDETQY
j_gene: TRBJ2-3; v_gene: TRBV7-9; CDR3aa: ASSSPLGDTQY
j_gene: TRBJ2-1; v_gene: TRBV5-1; CDR3aa: ASSLVASGRDEQF
j_gene: TRBJ2-7; v_gene: TRBV12-3/TRBV12-4; CDR3aa: ASSPGTGSVGEQY
j_gene: TRBJ2-3; v_gene: TRBV20-1; CDR3aa: SAATSGRTDTQY
j_gene: TRBJ2-5; v_gene: TRBV10-3; CDR3aa: AIRSDRDAETQY
j_gene: TRBJ2-1; v_gene: TRBV7-3; CDR3aa: ASSLPGTAYNEQF
j_gene: TRBJ2-1; v_gene: TRBV20-1; CDR3aa: SASPGEGQFLNNEQF
j_gene: TRBJ2-2; v_gene: TRBV7-2; CDR3aa: ASSPYYSIGGELF
j_gene: TRBJ2-3; v_gene: TRBV7-2; CDR3aa: ASRREGLTDTQY
j_gene: TRBJ2-3; v_gene: TRBV5-1; CDR3aa: ASSSASPITDTQY
j_gene: TRBJ2-2; v_gene: TRBV27; CDR3aa: ASSPESGGNTGELF
j_gene: TRBJ2-2; v_gene: TRBV29-1; CDR3aa: SVLPSGSNTGELF
j_gene: TRBJ2-2; v_gene: TRBV20-1; CDR3aa: SARDIQLGAGELF
j_gene: TRBJ2-3; v_gene: TRBV7-9; CDR3aa: ASSLSGGSADTQY
j_gene: TRBJ2-5; v_gene: TRBV7-2; CDR3aa: ASNLVPGETQY
j_gene: TRBJ2-3; v_gene: TRBV6-5; CDR3aa: ASSYLVSTDTQY
j_gene: TRBJ2-5; v_gene: TRBV6-5; CDR3aa: ASSYSSESHRAD
j_gene: TRBJ2-5; v_gene: TRBV29-1; CDR3aa: SGGLKETQY
j_gene: TRBJ2-1; v_gene: TRBV6-5; CDR3aa: ASSYSREPHNEQF
j_gene: TRBJ2-3; v_gene: TRBV10-3; CDR3aa: AILNSGAGTDTQY
j_gene: TRBJ2-3; v_gene: TRBV20-1; CDR3aa: SARPQVGLMFADTQY
j_gene: TRBJ2-6; v_gene: TRBV29-1; CDR3aa: SVTGTEPSAGANVLT
j_gene: TRBJ1-1; v_gene: TRBV12-3/TRBV12-4; CDR3aa: ASSLTPLGTEAF
j_gene: TRBJ1-1; v_gene: TRBV7-9; CDR3aa: ASSNTTGGNTEAF